This is a list of T cell receptor beta chains from one sample in a study of technical replicates of blood from several donors. Profiling relied on immunoSEQ multiplex PCR, and the TCRdb table lists in-frame clones only, not all of them. The sample consists of about 97,000 clones, approximately 95% of them appearing once. The material sequenced was T cells isolated from PBMCs. The receptors derive from a human donor in good health. Both conserved end residues are part of each CDR3. D genes are given only for firm matches. Rows may omit the clone size; those that give it use once, few, many or a size class.

TRBV6-5	TRBD1	once	TRBJ1-1	CASSRDSVEAFF	TGTGCCAGCAGCCGGGACAGTGTTGAAGCTTTCTTT
TRBV18	TRBD2	-	TRBJ2-1	CASSQLTLAALFNEQFF	TGTGCCAGCTCACAACTTACCCTAGCGGCCCTTTTCAATGAGCAGTTCTTC
TRBV7-7	TRBD2	once	TRBJ2-1	CASSPGTTYNEQFF	TGTGCTAGCAGCCCTGGGACTACCTACAATGAGCAGTTCTTC
TRBV27	TRBD2	-	TRBJ2-1	CASSPRLAGGEQFF	TGTGCCAGCAGTCCCAGACTAGCGGGAGGAGAGCAGTTCTTC
TRBV6-6	TRBD1	-	TRBJ2-7	CASSYPTGQGPYEQYF	TGTGCCAGCAGTTATCCAACGGGACAGGGTCCCTACGAGCAGTACTTC
TRBV6-1	TRBD1	once	TRBJ2-7	CASSARDRGVPYEQYF	TGTGCCAGCAGTGCCCGTGACAGGGGTGTCCCCTACGAGCAGTACTTC
TRBV4-1	-	few	TRBJ1-1	CASHPTGSTTEAFF	TGCGCCAGCCATCCCACAGGGTCAACGACTGAAGCTTTCTTT
TRBV2	-	-	TRBJ2-1	CARGGAEQFF	TGTGCCAGGGGGGGTGCGGAGCAGTTCTTC
TRBV2	-	-	TRBJ2-1	CAGSSRRVGSSYNEQFF	TGTGCCGGTTCCTCGCGCAGGGTCGGGAGCTCCTACAATGAGCAGTTCTTC
TRBV9	TRBD2	-	TRBJ2-4	CASSETHSGRAGGIQYF	TGTGCCAGCAGCGAGACTCATAGCGGGAGGGCCGGGGGCATTCAGTACTTC
TRBV10-2	TRBD2	-	TRBJ2-2	CASSEQIAGYGGELFF	TGCGCCAGCAGTGAGCAAATAGCGGGATATGGCGGGGAGCTGTTTTTT
TRBV7-2	-	-	TRBJ2-5	CASSLAVQETQYF	TGTGCCAGCAGCTTAGCCGTCCAAGAGACCCAGTACTTC
TRBV7-9	-	-	TRBJ1-2	CASSYDRLYGYTF	TGTGCCAGCAGCTACGACAGACTTTATGGCTACACCTTC
TRBV29-1	-	-	TRBJ2-1	CSVGLITNEQFF	TGCAGCGTGGGACTGATTACGAATGAGCAGTTCTTC
TRBV7-3	-	once	TRBJ2-1	CASSLSPSHEQFF	TGTGCCAGCAGCTTATCACCTAGCCATGAGCAGTTCTTC
TRBV30	TRBD2	-	TRBJ2-1	CAWSRDGRRQFF	TGTGCCTGGAGTAGAGACGGGAGGCGGCAGTTCTTC
TRBV6-5	-	-	TRBJ1-2	CASSYVSKENGYTF	TGTGCCAGCAGTTACGTAAGCAAGGAGAATGGCTACACCTTC
TRBV27	-	-	TRBJ2-3	CASHPIFTDTQYF	TGTGCCAGCCACCCTATTTTCACAGATACGCAGTATTTT
TRBV7-8	-	-	TRBJ2-1	CASSFRRLARNNEQFF	TGTGCCAGCAGCTTCAGACGTCTAGCGAGAAACAATGAGCAGTTCTTC
TRBV19	TRBD1	-	TRBJ1-4	CASSATGEKLFF	TGTGCCAGTAGTGCGACAGGGGAAAAACTGTTTTTT